Listed here are 3 T cell receptor beta chains from one sample, sequenced in a study of blood T cell repertoires in COVID-19. The data were produced by immunoSEQ multiplex PCR, yet TCRdb's version contains in-frame clones alone and is incomplete. The sample consists of about 250,000 clones, roughly nine tenths of them appearing once. The sample consisted of PBMCs or T cells enriched from blood (not recorded which). These receptors all come from a woman aged 50 to 65 who had recovered from COVID-19.

The chain links TRBV9 to TRBJ2-3, with 11 bases lining up with TRBD2. The ends lost 2 bases at V and 3 bases at J; junction bases unmatched: 5. Germline V CDR1 and CDR2: SGDLS, YYNGEE. The CDR3 has 16 amino acids. For the CDR3, the DNA is TGTGCCAGCAGCGTGAGCACTAGCGGGAGTACAGATACGCAGTATTTT. This translates into CASSVSTSGSTDTQYF.

This chain joins TRBV19 and TRBJ1-5, with D tentatively TRBD1 (6 bases). The length of the CDR3 is 14 residues. Germline values: CDR1 LNHDA, CDR2 SQIVND (reference sequence). Trimming removed 4 bases at V and 1 base at J, with 8 bases between. The CDR3 DNA reads as TGTGCCAGTAGTAGGACAGAGAGCAATCAGCCCCAGCATTTT. It translates to CASSRTESNQPQHF.

The chain is built from TRBV28 and TRBJ1-1; D perhaps matches TRBD1 (6 bases). CDR1 is MDHEN, CDR2 SYDVKM, per germline. This CDR3 region has 17 residues. V lost 2 bases and J lost 5, with 21 bases in between. The CDR3 sequence: CASSLPSGYREGTEAFF. CDR3 DNA sequence: TGTGCCAGCAGTTTACCAAGTGGCTACAGGGAGGGGACTGAAGCTTTCTTT.